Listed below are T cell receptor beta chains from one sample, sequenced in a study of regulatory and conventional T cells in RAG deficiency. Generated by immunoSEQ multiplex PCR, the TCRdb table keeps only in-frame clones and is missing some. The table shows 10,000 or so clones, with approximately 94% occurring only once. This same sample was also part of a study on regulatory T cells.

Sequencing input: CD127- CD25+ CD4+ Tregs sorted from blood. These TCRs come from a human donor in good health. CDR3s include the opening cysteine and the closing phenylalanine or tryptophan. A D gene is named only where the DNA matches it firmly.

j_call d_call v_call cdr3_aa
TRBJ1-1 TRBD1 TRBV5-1 CASNPRDRTMNTEAFF
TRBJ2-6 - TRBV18 CASSLREGAGANVLTF
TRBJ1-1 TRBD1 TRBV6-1 CASSGRGYAEAFF
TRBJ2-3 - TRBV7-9 CASTAPGADTQYF
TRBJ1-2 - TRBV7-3 CASSLAVTERRLGYGYTF
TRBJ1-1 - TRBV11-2 CASSLGPTEAFF
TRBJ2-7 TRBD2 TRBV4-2 CASSGITSGYEQYF
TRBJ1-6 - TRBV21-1 CASIGRGFSPLHF
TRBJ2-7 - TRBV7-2 CASSAAGELTYEQYF
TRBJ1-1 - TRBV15 CATSRDEVLMNTEAFF
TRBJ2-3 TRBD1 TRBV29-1 CSVPGTGGVNTQYF
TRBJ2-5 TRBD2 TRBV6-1 CASSGGRGGRRETQYF
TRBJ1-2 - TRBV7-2 CASSVRGTYGYTF
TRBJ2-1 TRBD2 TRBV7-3 CASSASGDTNNEQFF
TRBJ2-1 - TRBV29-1 CSVEASWVVGNNEQFF
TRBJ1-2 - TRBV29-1 CSVESGYGYTF
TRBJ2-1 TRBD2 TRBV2 CASRIASGGAPEQFF
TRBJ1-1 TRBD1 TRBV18 CASSDRVNTEAFF
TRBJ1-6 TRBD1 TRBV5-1 CASSGQGIRGSPLHF
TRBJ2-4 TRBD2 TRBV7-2 CASSYRTSGGLAKNIQYF
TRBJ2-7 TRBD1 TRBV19 CASSSTGGPYEQYF
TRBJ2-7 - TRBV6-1 CASSGTVYEQYF
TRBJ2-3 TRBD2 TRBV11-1 CASSARLAGGSDTQYF
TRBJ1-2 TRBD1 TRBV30 CAWSMTGSFYGYTF
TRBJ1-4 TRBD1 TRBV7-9 CASSRTGVDEKLFF
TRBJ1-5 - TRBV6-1 CASRRQSTSNQPQHF
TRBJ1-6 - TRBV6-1 CASSEFPGAASPLHF
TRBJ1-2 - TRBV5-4 CASSLGAGFNYGYTF
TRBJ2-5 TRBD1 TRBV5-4 CASSLTATGERETQYF
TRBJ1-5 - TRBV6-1 CASSEHRGNQPQHF
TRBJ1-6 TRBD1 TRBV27 CASSPRGLFNSPLHF
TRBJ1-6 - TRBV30 CAWSTNSPLHF
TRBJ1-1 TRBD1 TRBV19 CASRDNRGHTEAFF
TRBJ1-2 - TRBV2 CASQFLQGYYGYTF
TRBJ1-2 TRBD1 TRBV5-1 CASSFTQGIASGYTF
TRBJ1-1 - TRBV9 CASSPQYTEAFF
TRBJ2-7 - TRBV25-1 CASSEYIRTGIGEQYF
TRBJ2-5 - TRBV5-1 CASSGGTTWETQYF
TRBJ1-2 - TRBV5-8 CASSSYSGYTF
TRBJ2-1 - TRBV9 CASSGGPRGQGIYNEQFF
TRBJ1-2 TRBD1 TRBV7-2 CASSHDRVYGYTF
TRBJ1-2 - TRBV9 CASSPRVRGGYTF
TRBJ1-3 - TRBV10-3 CASHSSGNTIYF
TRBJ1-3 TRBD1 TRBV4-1 CASSQGWDRGSGNTIYF
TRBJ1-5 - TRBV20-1 CSAREKGAQHF
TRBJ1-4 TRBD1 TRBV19 CASGTGVPAEKLFF
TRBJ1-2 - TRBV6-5 CASSYLQGGVQYGYTF
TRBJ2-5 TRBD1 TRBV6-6 CASSYPRTGRGETQYF
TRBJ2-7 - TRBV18 CASSPREQFRQWPYEQYF
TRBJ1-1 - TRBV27 CASGSRVGNTEAFF